This T cell receptor (beta chain) is drawn from a study of PD-L1 blockade in urothelial cancer. In the study overall: The patients had undergone anywhere from 0 to 3 prior chemotherapy regimens. Researchers looked at the blood 3 weeks (second dose) and 6 weeks after treatment began.

Method: immunoSEQ multiplex PCR; TCRdb's copy keeps in-frame clones and lacks some. Of tens of thousands of clones listed, approximately 75% are singletons. Germline CDR1 and CDR2: SEHNR and FQNEAQ (reference sequence). The CDR3 loop spans 16 amino acids. The V and J ends lost 8 bases and 1 base, in that order; junction bases with no gene match: 10. The specimen was PBMCs, collected around atezolizumab (anti-PD-L1) treatment. The receptor was isolated from a man in his 70s with urothelial cancer. The chain is built from TRBV7-9 and TRBJ2-1; TRBD2 matches 8 bases. The DNA of the CDR3 is TGTGCCAGCGGCCGTGGCGGGGGGTCTTCCTACAATGAGCAGTTCTTC. Its translation is CASGRGGGSSYNEQFF.